This TCR beta chain was documented in a study of cytomegalovirus exposure and HLA in healthy donors (dated by TCRdb to about 2017). Study-wide context: According to an earlier analysis of around 600 of the donors, 150 million to 200 million T cells yielded 100 million or so unique TCR beta sequences and approximately 300 Gb of sequence data. About 300 gigabases of sequencing data and around 87 million unique TCR sequences were included in an early release covering around 600 HLA-typed donors. The genetic ancestry cluster associated with self-reported Caucasian donors included approximately 85% of the roughly 390 genotyped donors. The study aimed to test whether cataloging public T cell receptors could reveal signatures of past pathogen exposure. The T cell repertoires of under 750 subjects were profiled by immunosequencing and related to cytomegalovirus serostatus. A separate validation cohort of more than 100 different subjects was used in addition to the approximately 640-subject first cohort. The study combined high-throughput TCR immunosequencing, statistical association of individual TCRs with disease status, and machine learning to predict cytomegalovirus infection status. A later analysis re-examined previously published TCR beta repertoires from more than 650 donors and added high-resolution HLA genotyping to investigate patterns of TCR occurrence. The later analysis used no new phenotypic data to find candidate immune exposures, relying instead on TCR beta sequences and their occurrence across donors. An earlier analysis of approximately 500 of the donors applied high-throughput TCR beta sequencing to assess whether each TCR beta V gene segment acted as functional or pseudogenic. Donor age, sex, ethnicity and CMV serostatus were compiled together with the repertoire data. A later genetic analysis took genome-wide SNP genotypes for about three fifths of the 666 donors and used that subset as a discovery cohort. All discovery cohort repertoires had been generated on a single sequencing platform. Class I and class II HLA loci were covered by the typing at four-digit resolution. Typing coverage varied by locus: roughly 620-630 donors for A, B, C, DRB1 and DQB1; approximately 520 for DQA1; more than 600 for DPA1; approximately 490 for DPB1. Five DR-DQ haplotypes were treated as single units for association and clustering because of strong linkage in the cohort. Among around 400 genotyped donors of the cohort, an average of roughly 230,000 unique TCR beta nucleotide sequences was sequenced per donor, of which roughly 17% were non-productive. Overall study outcomes, separate from this receptor: V-gene and J-gene trimming of TCR beta chains was associated with a missense DCLRE1C variant in a later genetic analysis, and the association was replicated in an independent cohort. Because the 87-base-pair reads could not distinguish some IMGT-functional V segments, including TRBV6-2 and TRBV6-3, those segments were excluded. While some public TCRs were present in many individuals, most TCR sequences turned up only very rarely across donors. A few of the identified cytomegalovirus-associated TCR beta chains were confirmed in vitro to be specific for cytomegalovirus antigens. It was suggested by the authors that the approach could potentially be generalized to other disease states and immunological phenotypes. Assigning TCR associations to individual alleles was difficult when HLA alleles, especially DR and DQ, strongly co-occurred. A later analysis found that most CMV-associated TCR beta chains appeared HLA-restricted, with HLA associations seemingly driven largely by CMV exposure. The presence/absence analyses assumed that sequencing depth was roughly uniform across donors, and that assumption may not be true. Broadly in line with IMGT annotations, most TCR beta V segments showed up in productive rearrangements about 90% or about 30% of the time in an earlier analysis of a few hundred of the donors. In the study, some 160 TCR beta chains were listed as associated with cytomegalovirus. For the cohort, immune exposure information was limited to CMV serostatus. Correlated functional status among segregating V segments might be attributable to linkage disequilibrium, but an unknown experimental factor could not be ruled out. Only TCR beta chains were sequenced in this cohort, and the absence of alpha or paired-chain data limited detectable features. A further reported finding was that TCR beta sequences accurately predicted the HLA-A and HLA-B alleles for most subjects in the first cohort. Because some donors lacked HLA typing at each locus, the association tests relied only on the typed subset. Because counts were too low, fewer than 20 rarely observed V segments, including chromosome 9 orphons, were excluded from the earlier analysis of 587 of the donors. The classifier was reported to diagnose cytomegalovirus status with high specificity and sensitivity in both the original cohort and the validation cohort. According to a later genetic analysis, donors in an Asian-associated ancestry cluster had fewer N-insertions in productive TCRs than the approximately 650-donor mean. Several of the top co-occurrence clusters appeared to be linked to parvovirus B19, influenza, CMV and Epstein-Barr virus, according to a later analysis. A later analysis found that HLA-associated TCR beta chains were more clonally expanded and had lower generation probabilities than equally common non-associated chains. A cluster of highly shared sequence variants was judged likely to be a technical artifact of the sequencing pipeline. In a later analysis, TCR association rates were found to vary across HLA loci, with the most associated TCRs seen for DRB1 alleles and the fewest for HLA-C alleles. In a later analysis, about 16,000 TCR beta sequences were associated with specific HLA alleles at a false discovery rate of 0.05.

Concerning this clone itself: Its recognized antigen is unknown. No much larger clone is present one base from it, and per-base qualities are unavailable.

The library was prepared using the immunoSEQ multiplex PCR assay. For the multiplex PCR, a mixture combining 60 forward primers for TCR Vbeta segments and 13 reverse primers for TCR Jbeta segments was used. Amplification of the CDR3 region of rearranged TCR beta genes was performed with a multiplex PCR assay on genomic DNA. Amplified TCR beta libraries were sequenced as 87-base-pair reads on the Illumina HiSeq System. The paper's data handling went like this. A later analysis tallied around 80 million unique TCR beta chains across the 700 or so repertoires, and around 10 million of those chains were shared by two or more donors. Raw reads were error-corrected and collapsed into unique sequences by a nearest-neighbor algorithm in which closely related sequences were merged to remove PCR and sequencing errors. CDR3 sequences were aligned to IMGT reference sequences to assign V, D and J gene segments. For a sequence to be retained, a match of at least six nucleotides was required to both a V gene segment and a J gene segment. Rearrangements were classified as productive when the CDR3 lacked stop codons and remained in frame with V and J, and all other rearrangements were classified as non-productive. CDR3 was defined by IMGT convention, running from the second conserved V-encoded cysteine to the conserved J-encoded phenylalanine. In an earlier analysis of roughly 610 of the donors, sequences lacking an unambiguous match to a single V gene segment were excluded. In an earlier analysis of some 590 of the donors, V segments were called functional above 56.7% productive rearrangements and were called segregating when the between-donor standard deviation exceeded 5%. A statistical classification framework was developed to diagnose cytomegalovirus status using the catalog of TCR beta chain sequences. In a later analysis, TCR nucleotide sequences were compared against IMGT/GENE-DB human TR gene sequences so that V and J genes could be assigned. In a later analysis, CDR3 sequences and most-parsimonious VDJ recombination scenarios were assigned using the TCRdist pipeline. In a later analysis, each TCR beta chain was defined by its CDR3 amino acid sequence together with its V-gene family, and reads without a unique V-gene family were excluded. A later analysis removed several hundred highly shared, low-generation-probability nucleotide sequences to deal with suspected cross-contamination and a sequencing artifact. For each public chain, a later analysis derived a clonal expansion index from normalized ranks of inferred template counts within each repertoire. In a later analysis, generation probabilities were computed using a VDJ recombination model fitted to out-of-frame rearrangements, and the results were checked against IGoR. Hypergeometric tests were used in a later analysis to score TCR-TCR, TCR-HLA and TCR-CMV co-occurrence, with a repertoire-size bias correction applied to the TCR pairs. False discovery rates were estimated in a later analysis by permuting HLA or CMV assignments 20 times. A later analysis grouped co-occurring TCRs with DBSCAN, adding TCRdist sequence similarity when clustering within HLA-allele-positive subsets. Co-occurrence clustering excluded repertoires with fewer than 30,000 or more than 120,000 public chains, plus five with anomalous nucleotide sharing. TCRdb stores this immuneACCESS table with in-frame sequences only. Part of the clones is absent; in the studies checked, under half of the shortfall reflects unresolved V genes, and no reason is known for the rest. Clone size and the V and J calls come from that table; the DNA yielded D and trimming. For this sample the table gives about 200,000 clones, of which around nine tenths were detected only once. The biggest ten clones account for less than 0.35% of the sample.

The V and J ends are trimmed by 5 bases and 3 bases, leaving 5 bases between them. Looking up the germline V gene (reference sequence) yields CDR1 DFQATT and CDR2 SNEGSKA. The CDR3 has 11 amino acids, counting the end cysteine and phenylalanine. The retained sequence is limited to the CDR3, 33 bases, with the frame set at the first base. The cohort was made up of around 720 healthy bone marrow donors. At the time of sampling, all cohort members were nominally healthy, though unrecorded immune exposures were likely present. The donor tested CMV seronegative and was one of the 352 seronegative cohort members. A peripheral blood sample was provided by each donor, and peripheral blood mononuclear cells were used for TCR beta sequencing. The Qiagen DNeasy Blood Extraction Kit was used to extract genomic DNA from the blood cell samples.

The clonotype originates from a woman in her twenties or thirties in good health and CMV-seronegative. The sequenced sample was PBMCs. The chain links TRBV20-1 with TRBJ2-1; there is no confident call for the D gene. Here the CDR3 is given as CSAPSYNEQFF. The nucleotide sequence is given as TGCAGTGCTCCCAGCTACAATGAGCAGTTCTTC.